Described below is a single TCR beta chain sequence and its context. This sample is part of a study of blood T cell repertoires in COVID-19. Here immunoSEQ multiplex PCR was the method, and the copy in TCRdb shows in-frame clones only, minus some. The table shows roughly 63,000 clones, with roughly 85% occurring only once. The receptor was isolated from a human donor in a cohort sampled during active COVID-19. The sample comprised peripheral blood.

In DNA form, the CDR3 reads TGTGCCAGCAGCCAAATCCAGGGGTCTCTATCTGGGGCCAACGTCCTGACTTTC. Protein product: CASSQIQGSLSGANVLTF. The chain is built from TRBV3-1 (or the pseudogene TRBV3-2) and TRBJ2-6; weak D call: TRBD1 (6 bases). V lost 2 bases, J lost 1 base, and 15 bases lay in between. The CDR3 runs 18 residues. Looked up from germline, CDR1 is LGHDT and CDR2 is YNNKEL (reference sequence).